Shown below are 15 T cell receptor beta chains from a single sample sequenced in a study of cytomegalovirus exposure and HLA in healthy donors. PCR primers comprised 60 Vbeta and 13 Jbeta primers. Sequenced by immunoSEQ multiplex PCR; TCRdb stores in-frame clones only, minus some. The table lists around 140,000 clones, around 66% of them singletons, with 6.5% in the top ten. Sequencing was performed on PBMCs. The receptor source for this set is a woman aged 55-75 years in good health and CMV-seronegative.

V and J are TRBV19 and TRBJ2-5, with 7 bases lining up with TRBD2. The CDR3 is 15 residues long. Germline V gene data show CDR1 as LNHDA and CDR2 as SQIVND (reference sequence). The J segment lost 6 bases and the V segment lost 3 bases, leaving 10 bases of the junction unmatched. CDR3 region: CASSISAGSSKTQYF. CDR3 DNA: TGTGCCAGTAGTATCTCAGCGGGAAGTTCGAAGACCCAGTACTTC.

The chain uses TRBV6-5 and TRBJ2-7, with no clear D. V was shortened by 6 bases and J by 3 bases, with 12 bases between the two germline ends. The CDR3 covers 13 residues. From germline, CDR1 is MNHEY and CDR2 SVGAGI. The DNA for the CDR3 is TGTGCCAGCAGCCGACTTTCCAACTACGAGCAGTACTTC. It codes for CASSRLSNYEQYF.

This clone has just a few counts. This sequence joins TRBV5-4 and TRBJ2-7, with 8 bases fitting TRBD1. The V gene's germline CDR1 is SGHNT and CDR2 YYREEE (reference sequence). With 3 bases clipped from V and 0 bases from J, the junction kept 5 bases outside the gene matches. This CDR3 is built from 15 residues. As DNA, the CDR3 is TGTGCCAGCAGCTCACCGGGACAGGCCTCCTACGAGCAGTACTTC. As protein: CASSSPGQASYEQYF.

CDR3 region: CASRTDRDSGNTIYF. CDR3 DNA: TGTGCCAGCAGGACAGACCGAGACTCTGGAAACACCATATATTTT. The chain has TRBV27 and TRBJ1-3; a weak D match, TRBD1 (5 bases). V was pared by 6 bases and J by 0 bases, with 12 bases between. The germline V gene encodes CDR1 MNHEY and CDR2 SMNVEV (reference sequence). This CDR3 is built from 15 residues.

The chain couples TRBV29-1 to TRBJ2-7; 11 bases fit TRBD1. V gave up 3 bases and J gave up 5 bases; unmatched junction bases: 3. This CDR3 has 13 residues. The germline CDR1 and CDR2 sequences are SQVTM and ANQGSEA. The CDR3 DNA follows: TGCAGCGTTGAGGGACAGGGGGTCCACGAGCAGTACTTC. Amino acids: CSVEGQGVHEQYF.

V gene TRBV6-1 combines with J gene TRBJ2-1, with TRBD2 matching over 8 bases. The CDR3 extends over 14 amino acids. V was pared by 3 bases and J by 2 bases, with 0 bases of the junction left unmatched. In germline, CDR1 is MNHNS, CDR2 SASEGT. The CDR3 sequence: CASSDGGAYNEQFF. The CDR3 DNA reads TGTGCCAGCAGTGACGGGGGGGCCTACAATGAGCAGTTCTTC.

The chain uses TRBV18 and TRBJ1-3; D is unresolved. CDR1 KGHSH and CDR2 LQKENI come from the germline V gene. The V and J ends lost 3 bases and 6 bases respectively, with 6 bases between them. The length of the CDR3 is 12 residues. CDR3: CASSPYENTIYF. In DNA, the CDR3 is TGTGCCAGCTCACCCTACGAAAACACCATATATTTT.

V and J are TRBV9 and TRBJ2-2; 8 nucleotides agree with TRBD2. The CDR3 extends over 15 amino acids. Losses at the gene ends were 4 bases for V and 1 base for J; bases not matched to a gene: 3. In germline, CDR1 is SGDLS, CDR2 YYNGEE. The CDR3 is CASSTSGRNTGELFF. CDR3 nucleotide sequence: TGTGCCAGCAGCACAAGCGGGAGGAACACCGGGGAGCTGTTTTTT.

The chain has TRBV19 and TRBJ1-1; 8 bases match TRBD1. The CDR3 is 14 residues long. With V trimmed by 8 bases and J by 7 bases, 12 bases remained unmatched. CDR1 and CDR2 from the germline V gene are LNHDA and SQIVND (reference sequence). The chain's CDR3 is CASYRTGRKSEAFF. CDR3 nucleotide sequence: TGTGCCAGTTATAGGACAGGGAGAAAAAGTGAAGCTTTCTTT.

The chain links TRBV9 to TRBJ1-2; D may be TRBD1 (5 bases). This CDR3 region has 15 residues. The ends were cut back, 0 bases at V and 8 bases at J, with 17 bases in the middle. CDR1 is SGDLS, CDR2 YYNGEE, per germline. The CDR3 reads CASSVAITPQGGYTF. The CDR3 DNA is TGTGCCAGCAGCGTAGCTATAACACCCCAGGGCGGCTACACCTTC.

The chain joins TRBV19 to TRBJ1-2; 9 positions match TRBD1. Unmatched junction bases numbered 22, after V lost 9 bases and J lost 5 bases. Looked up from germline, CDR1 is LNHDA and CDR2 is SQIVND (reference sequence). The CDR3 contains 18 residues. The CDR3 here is CASATTTFGGQGRYGYTF. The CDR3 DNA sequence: TGTGCCAGCGCGACCACCACCTTCGGGGGACAGGGTCGGTATGGCTACACCTTC.

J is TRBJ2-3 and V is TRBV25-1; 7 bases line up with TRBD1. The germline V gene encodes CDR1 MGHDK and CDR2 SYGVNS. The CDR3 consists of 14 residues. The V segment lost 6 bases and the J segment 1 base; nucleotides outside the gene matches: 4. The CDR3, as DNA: TGTGCCAGCAGCAGGACAGGACGCACAGATACGCAGTATTTT. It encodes CASSRTGRTDTQYF.

The CDR3 region is CASSARDSVWEKLFF. CDR3 bases: TGTGCCAGCAGCGCTCGGGACTCAGTCTGGGAAAAACTGTTTTTT. V gene TRBV9 combines with J gene TRBJ1-4; tentative D call: TRBD1 (5 bases). The CDR3 totals 15 residues. V gave up 3 bases and J gave up 8 bases, with 17 bases separating them. Germline CDR1 is SGDLS and CDR2 is YYNGEE.

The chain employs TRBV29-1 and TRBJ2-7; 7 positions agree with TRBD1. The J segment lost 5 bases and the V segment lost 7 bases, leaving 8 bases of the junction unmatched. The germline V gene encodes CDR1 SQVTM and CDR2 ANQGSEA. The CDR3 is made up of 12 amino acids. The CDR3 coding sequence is TGCAGCGACCCCTTCAGGGGGAACGAGCAGTACTTC. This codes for CSDPFRGNEQYF.

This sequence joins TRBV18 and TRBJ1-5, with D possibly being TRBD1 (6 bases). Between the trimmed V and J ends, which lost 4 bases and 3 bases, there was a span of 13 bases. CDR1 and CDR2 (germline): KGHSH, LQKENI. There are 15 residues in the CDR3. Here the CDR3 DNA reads TGTGCCAGCTCACGAGGGACAACTAACAATCAGCCCCAGCATTTT. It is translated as CASSRGTTNNQPQHF.